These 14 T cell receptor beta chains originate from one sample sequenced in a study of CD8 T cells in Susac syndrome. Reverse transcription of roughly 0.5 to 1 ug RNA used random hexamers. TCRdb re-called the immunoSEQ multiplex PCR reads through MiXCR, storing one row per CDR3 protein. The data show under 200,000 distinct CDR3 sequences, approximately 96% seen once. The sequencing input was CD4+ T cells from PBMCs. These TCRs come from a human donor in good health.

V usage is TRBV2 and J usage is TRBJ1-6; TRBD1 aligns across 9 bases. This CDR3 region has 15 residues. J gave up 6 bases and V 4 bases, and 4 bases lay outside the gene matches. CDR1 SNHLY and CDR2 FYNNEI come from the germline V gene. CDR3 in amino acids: CASSGTGAGNSPLHF. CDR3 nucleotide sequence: TGTGCCAGCAGTGGGACAGGGGCAGGTAATTCACCCCTCCACTTT. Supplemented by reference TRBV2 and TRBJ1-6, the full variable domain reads EPEVTQTPSHQVTQMGQEVILRCVPISNHLYFYWYRQILGQKVEFLVSFYNNEISEKSEIFDDQFSVERPDGSNFTLKIRSTKLEDSAMYFCASSGTGAGNSPLHFGNGTRLTVT.

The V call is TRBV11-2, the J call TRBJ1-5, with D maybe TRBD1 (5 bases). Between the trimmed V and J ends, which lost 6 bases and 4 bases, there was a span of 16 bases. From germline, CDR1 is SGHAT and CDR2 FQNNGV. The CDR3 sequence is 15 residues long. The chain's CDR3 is CASSTGGVGNQPQHF. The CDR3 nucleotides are TGTGCCAGCAGTACCGGGGGAGTAGGGAATCAGCCCCAGCATTTT.

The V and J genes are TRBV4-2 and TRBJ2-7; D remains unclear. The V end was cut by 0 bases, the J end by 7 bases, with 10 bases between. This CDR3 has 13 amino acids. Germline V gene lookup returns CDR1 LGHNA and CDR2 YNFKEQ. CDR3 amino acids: CASSQELLSEQYF. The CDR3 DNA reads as TGTGCCAGCAGCCAAGAGCTACTGTCGGAGCAGTACTTC.

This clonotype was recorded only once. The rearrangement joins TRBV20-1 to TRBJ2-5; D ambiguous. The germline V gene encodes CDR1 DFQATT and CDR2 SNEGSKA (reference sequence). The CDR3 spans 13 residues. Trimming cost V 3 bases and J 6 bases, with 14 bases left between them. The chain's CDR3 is CSARDRGRKTQYF. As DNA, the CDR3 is TGCAGTGCTAGGGACCGCGGTCGGAAGACCCAGTACTTC.

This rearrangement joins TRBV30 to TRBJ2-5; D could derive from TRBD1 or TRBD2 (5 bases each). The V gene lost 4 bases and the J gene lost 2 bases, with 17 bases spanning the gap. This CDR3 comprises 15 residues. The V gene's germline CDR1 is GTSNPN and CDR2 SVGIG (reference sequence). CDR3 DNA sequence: TGTGCCTGGACCAACCCGGGACGGAAACAAGAGACCCAGTACTTC. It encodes CAWTNPGRKQETQYF.

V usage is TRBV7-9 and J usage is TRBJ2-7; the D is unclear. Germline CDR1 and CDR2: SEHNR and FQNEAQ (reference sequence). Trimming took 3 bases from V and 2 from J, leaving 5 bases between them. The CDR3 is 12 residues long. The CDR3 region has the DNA TGTGCCAGCAGCTTCGGCACCTACGAGCAGTACTTC. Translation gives CASSFGTYEQYF.

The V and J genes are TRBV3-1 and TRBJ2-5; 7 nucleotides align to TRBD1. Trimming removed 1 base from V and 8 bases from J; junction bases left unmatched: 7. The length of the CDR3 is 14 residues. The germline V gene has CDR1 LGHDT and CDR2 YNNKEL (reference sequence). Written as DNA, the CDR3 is TGTGCCAGCAGCCAAGGCAACAGGGGCCTAACCCAGTACTTC. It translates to CASSQGNRGLTQYF.

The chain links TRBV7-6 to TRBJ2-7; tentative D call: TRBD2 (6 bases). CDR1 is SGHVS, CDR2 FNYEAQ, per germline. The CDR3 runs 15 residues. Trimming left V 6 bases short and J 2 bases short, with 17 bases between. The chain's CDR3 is CASSRAGSGAYEQYF. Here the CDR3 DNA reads TGTGCCAGCAGTCGGGCCGGGTCGGGAGCCTACGAGCAGTACTTC.

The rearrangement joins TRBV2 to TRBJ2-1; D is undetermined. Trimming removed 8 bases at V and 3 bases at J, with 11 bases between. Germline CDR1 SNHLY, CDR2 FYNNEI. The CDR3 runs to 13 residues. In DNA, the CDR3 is TGTGCCAGCCGGTATCAGGTCTACAATGAGCAGTTCTTC. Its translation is CASRYQVYNEQFF.

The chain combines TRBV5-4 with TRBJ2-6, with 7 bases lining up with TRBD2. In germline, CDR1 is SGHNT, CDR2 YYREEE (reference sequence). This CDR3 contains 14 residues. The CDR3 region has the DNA TGTGCATCACTGGGAGGGTCAGGGGCCAACGTCCTGACTTTC. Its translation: CASLGGSGANVLTF.

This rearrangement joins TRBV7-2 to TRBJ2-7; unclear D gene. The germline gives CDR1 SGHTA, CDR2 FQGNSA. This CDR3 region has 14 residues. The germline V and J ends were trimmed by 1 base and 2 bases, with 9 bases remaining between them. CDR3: CASSLGTETYEQYF. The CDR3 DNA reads TGTGCCAGCAGCTTAGGGACCGAGACCTACGAGCAGTACTTC.

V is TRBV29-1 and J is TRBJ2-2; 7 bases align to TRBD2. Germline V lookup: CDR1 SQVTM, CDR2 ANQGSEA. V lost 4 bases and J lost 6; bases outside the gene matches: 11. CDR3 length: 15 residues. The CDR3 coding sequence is TGCAGCGTTGGCCCCGTGGCAGGGAGGGCCGGGGAGCTGTTTTTT. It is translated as CSVGPVAGRAGELFF.

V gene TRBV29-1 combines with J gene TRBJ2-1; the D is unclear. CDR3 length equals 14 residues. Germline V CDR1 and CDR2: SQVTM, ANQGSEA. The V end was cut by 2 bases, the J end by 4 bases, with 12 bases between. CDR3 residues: CSVEHRTQYNEQFF. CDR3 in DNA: TGCAGCGTTGAACATCGGACCCAATACAATGAGCAGTTCTTC.

The CDR3 sequence is CATSRDLGGERYYGYTF. CDR3 in DNA: TGTGCCACCAGCAGAGATCTGGGAGGAGAGCGATACTATGGCTACACCTTC. The gene calls are TRBV15 and TRBJ1-2; D uncertain. Trimming cost V 0 bases and J 3 bases, with 17 bases left between them. The CDR3 runs 17 residues. Germline V gene lookup returns CDR1 LNHNV and CDR2 YYDKDF (reference sequence).